One T cell receptor (beta chain) is described in this entry. Its cognate antigen has yet to be identified. Base-call qualities are not available, and no considerably larger clone is one nucleotide away. This entry comes from a study of cytomegalovirus exposure and HLA in healthy donors (dated by TCRdb to 2015 to 2018). Regarding the complete study: According to a later analysis, the roughly 130 validation repertoires were produced on the same platform as the approximately 610 repertoires of the first cohort. The study aimed to test whether signatures of past pathogen exposure could be identified by cataloging public T cell receptors. Besides the first cohort of approximately 710 subjects, a separate validation cohort made up of 120 different subjects was used. To predict cytomegalovirus infection status, the study combined high-throughput TCR immunosequencing, statistical association of individual TCRs with disease status, and machine learning. Results the study describes overall, beyond this receptor: In vitro tests confirmed that a few of the cytomegalovirus-associated TCR beta chains recognize cytomegalovirus antigens. The classifier was reported to diagnose cytomegalovirus status with high specificity and sensitivity in both the original cohort and the validation cohort. Subsequent analysis determined that TCRs grouped into clusters in the first cohort also showed a tendency toward co-occurrence across the roughly 110 validation repertoires, and 85% to 95% of cluster scores exceeded 0. According to the authors, the approach could potentially be generalized to other disease states and immunological phenotypes. The validation cohort had no HLA typing available for a later analysis, so co-occurrence within that cohort was assessed over all 130 or so repertoires. A total of fewer than 200 TCR beta chains were listed by the study as associated with cytomegalovirus. Most TCR sequences were seen in very few donors, while some public TCRs were found in many individuals.

The donors belonged to the validation cohort of approximately 130 subjects, which was separate from the roughly 670-subject first cohort. CDR1 MGHRA and CDR2 YSYEKL are derived from the germline V gene. V loses 0 bases of germline sequence and J loses 0 bases, and the interval between the two ends is 9 bases. The CDR3 contains 17 residues, cysteine and phenylalanine counted. Of the read, only the CDR3 DNA is kept; its 51 bases are in frame from base 1. Receptors were amplified or captured by the immunoSEQ multiplex PCR assay. The study's processing was this. A statistical classification framework was built to diagnose cytomegalovirus status from the catalog of TCR beta chain sequences. As stored in TCRdb, this immuneACCESS dataset retains in-frame rearrangements with V and J assigned. A fraction of the clones does not appear; measured against another copy, unresolved V genes explain less than half of the discrepancy, and the remainder lacks a known reason. Clonal size and the V and J genes are those of that table, whereas D and trimming came from the DNA. The sample contains around 400,000 clones, approximately 90% of them found a single time. The biggest ten clones account for under 0.95% of the sample.

In this chain, TRBV4-1 is recombined with TRBJ2-6; the D gene lacks a confident call. Specimen: PBMCs. The source of this sequence is a woman between 18 and 29 years old in good health and CMV-seronegative. Here the CDR3 is given as CASSQDALYSGANVLTF. The sequenced DNA is TGCGCCAGCAGCCAAGATGCGTTGTACTCTGGGGCCAACGTCCTGACTTTC.